A selection of T cell receptor beta chains follows, all from one sample in a study of shared clonotypes between healthy human individuals. This table comes from immunoSEQ multiplex PCR, and its TCRdb copy is limited to in-frame clones, with some not included. The data hold about 980,000 clones, with about 80% observed a single time. Sequencing used memory CD4+ T cells sorted from blood. The receptor source for this set is a man between 18 and 29 years old in good health. Each CDR3 is given with its conserved first and last residue. The D gene is left open where the match is weak. Some rows mark clone size as missing; the rest say once, few, many or name a class of expanded clone.

CDR3aa,CDR3nt,d_gene,abundance,j_gene,v_gene
CASSVRDALKSTDTQYF,TGTGCCAGCAGTGTCAGGGACGCCCTGAAAAGCACAGATACGCAGTATTTT,NA,NA,TRBJ2-3,TRBV6-1
CASSNSGTDTQYF,TGCGCCAGCAGTAATAGCGGCACAGATACGCAGTATTTT,NA,NA,TRBJ2-3,TRBV5-1
CASSEALKVWNTGELFF,TGTGCCAGCAGTGAAGCGCTTAAGGTGTGGAACACCGGGGAGCTGTTTTTT,NA,NA,TRBJ2-2,TRBV2
CASSLPRSAGNEQFF,TGTGCCAGCAGCTTACCTCGGTCTGCGGGGAATGAGCAGTTCTTC,NA,NA,TRBJ2-1,TRBV7-8
CASSPQMGGNQPQHF,TGCGCCAGCAGCCCCCAGATGGGCGGAAATCAGCCCCAGCATTTT,NA,NA,TRBJ1-5,TRBV4-1
CASKPNGGYNEQFF,TGCGCCAGCAAGCCGAACGGGGGCTACAATGAGCAGTTCTTC,NA,NA,TRBJ2-1,TRBV4-1
CASSEARQGASGNTIYF,TGTGCCAGCAGTGAAGCAAGACAGGGGGCTTCTGGAAACACCATATATTTT,TRBD1,NA,TRBJ1-3,TRBV6-1
CASRGQGTSGSFQFF,TGTGCCAGCAGGGGACAGGGCACTAGCGGGAGTTTTCAGTTCTTC,TRBD2,NA,TRBJ2-1,TRBV2
CASRHKPGQGTHEQYF,TGCGCCAGCAGACATAAACCAGGACAGGGGACCCACGAGCAGTACTTC,TRBD1,NA,TRBJ2-7,TRBV10-1
CAWVTLRDTQYF,TGTGCCTGGGTCACCCTTAGGGATACGCAGTATTTT,NA,NA,TRBJ2-3,TRBV30
CASGTSTGELFF,TGTGCCAGCGGGACTAGCACCGGGGAGCTGTTTTTT,TRBD2,NA,TRBJ2-2,TRBV7-3
CATDETGVSGYTF,TGTGCCACAGATGAAACAGGGGTTTCCGGCTACACCTTC,TRBD1,many,TRBJ1-2,TRBV10-3
CASSVEGGLHQPQHF,TGTGCCAGCAGCGTAGAGGGGGGGCTCCATCAGCCCCAGCATTTT,NA,NA,TRBJ1-5,TRBV9
CASSFGGSANTGELFF,TGTGCCAGCAGCTTCGGGGGCTCTGCGAACACCGGGGAGCTGTTTTTT,NA,NA,TRBJ2-2,TRBV7-2